Below, 9 T cell receptor beta chains from the same sample are listed, as sequenced in a study of T cells after posttransplantation cyclophosphamide. This table comes from immunoSEQ multiplex PCR, and its TCRdb copy is limited to in-frame clones, with some not included. Recorded here are over 30,000 clones, none singletons. The sample consisted of PBMCs. Source of these receptors: a woman in her forties or fifties in good health and a related stem cell transplant donor.

This clone was seen ten or more times. This chain links TRBV6-1 with TRBJ2-7; 7 nucleotides line up with TRBD1. The V gene's germline CDR1 is MNHNS and CDR2 SASEGT. The V gene end was trimmed by 4 bases and the J gene end by 0 bases; junction bases not matched to a gene: 6. The CDR3 loop spans 15 amino acids. CDR3 loop: CASSGTGTASYEQYF. CDR3 bases: TGTGCCAGCAGTGGGACCGGGACAGCCTCCTACGAGCAGTACTTC.

In its sample, this clone was seen many times. The V and J genes are TRBV28 and TRBJ1-1; D is uncertain. The CDR3 sequence is 13 residues long. V was trimmed by 8 bases and J by 4 bases, leaving 14 bases between them. Germline CDR1 MDHEN, CDR2 SYDVKM. The CDR3 region is CASPRRLGTEAFF. CDR3 DNA sequence: TGTGCCAGCCCCCGGCGACTCGGCACTGAAGCTTTCTTT. The full variable domain, rest sourced from reference TRBV28 and TRBJ1-1, is DVKVTQSSRYLVKRTGEKVFLECVQDMDHENMFWYRQDPGLGLRLIYFSYDVKMKEKGDIPEGYSVSREKKERFSLILESASTNQTSMYLCASPRRLGTEAFFGQGTRLTVV.

This clone was seen repeatedly, ten times or more. The rearrangement links TRBV9 to TRBJ2-1, with 9 positions matching TRBD2. Trimming at V came to 0 bases and at J to 3 bases, leaving 7 bases not matched to a gene. The germline gives CDR1 SGDLS, CDR2 YYNGEE. The CDR3 totals 17 residues. The CDR3 DNA reads TGTGCCAGCAGCGTAGAGGCTAGCGGGGATTACTACAATGAGCAGTTCTTC. Its translation is CASSVEASGDYYNEQFF.

This clone was counted many times. The genes are TRBV28 and TRBJ1-6; D unclear. The germline gives CDR1 MDHEN, CDR2 SYDVKM. CDR3 length equals 13 residues. V lost 5 bases, J lost 9 bases, and 11 bases lay in between. The DNA for the CDR3 is TGTGCCAGCAGTCCCCAAGCTTTTTCACCCCTCCACTTT. Amino acids: CASSPQAFSPLHF.

In this sample, this clone turned up many times. The chain's CDR3 is CASSEEGLAGDSTQYF. Written as DNA, the CDR3 is TGTGCCAGCAGCGAGGAAGGGCTAGCGGGGGACTCGACCCAGTACTTC. V is TRBV7-8 and J is TRBJ2-5; 10 bases are a match to TRBD2. The CDR3 runs 16 residues. Germline V gene lookup returns CDR1 SGHVS and CDR2 FQNEAQ. With 5 bases clipped from V and 7 bases from J, the junction kept 13 bases outside the gene matches. Together with reference TRBV7-8 and TRBJ2-5, the CDR3 gives the full variable domain: GAGVSQSPRYKVAKRGQDVALRCDPISGHVSLFWYQQALGQGPEFLTYFQNEAQLDKSGLPSDRFFAERPEGSVSTLKIQRTQQEDSAVYLCASSEEGLAGDSTQYFGPGTRLLVL.

This clone was observed many times. V is TRBV7-9 and J is TRBJ1-4, with D perhaps TRBD1 (5 bases). Germline CDR1 SEHNR, CDR2 FQNEAQ (reference sequence). The length of the CDR3 is 15 residues. V was clipped by 6 bases and J by 7 bases, with 18 bases between them. CDR3 sequence (DNA): TGTGCCAGCAGTCCGGACGGAGGGGTTGGTGAAAAACTGTTTTTT. Its protein product is CASSPDGGVGEKLFF.

This clone came up many times. The chain links TRBV10-3 to TRBJ2-7; the match to TRBD1 covers 7 bases. CDR3 length equals 15 residues. The germline CDR1 and CDR2 sequences are ENHRY and SYGVKD. Germline trimming cut 4 bases from V and 3 bases from J; bases unmatched to any gene: 9. The CDR3 DNA reads TGTGCCATCAGTGGGGGACAGTCGCCTGACTACGAGCAGTACTTC. Translated: CAISGGQSPDYEQYF.

This clone was counted ten times or more. The V and J genes are TRBV30 and TRBJ1-6; TRBD1 is a possible D gene (6 bases). V was shortened by 3 bases and J by 9 bases, with 18 bases between the two germline ends. Germline loops: CDR1 GTSNPN, CDR2 SVGIG (reference sequence). This CDR3 has 15 residues. As DNA, the CDR3 is TGTGCCTGGAGATCGCAGGGGATCGGGGCTTCACCCCTCCACTTT. Translated, it gives CAWRSQGIGASPLHF.

This clone was seen many times. The chain carries TRBV5-5 and TRBJ2-1; 15 bases map to TRBD2. In germline, CDR1 is SGHKS, CDR2 YYEKEE (reference sequence). The CDR3 spans 20 residues. V trimming: 4 bases; J trimming: 3 bases; junction bases outside the gene matches: 14. The CDR3 DNA reads TGTGCCAGCAGCACTCGACCGGGACTAGCGGGGGGTATGAACTACAATGAGCAGTTCTTC. As protein: CASSTRPGLAGGMNYNEQFF. Based on the CDR3 plus reference TRBV5-5 and TRBJ2-1, the full variable domain is DAGVTQSPTHLIKTRGQQVTLRCSPISGHKSVSWYQQVLGQGPQFIFQYYEKEERGRGNFPDRFSARQFPNYSSELNVNALLLGDSALYLCASSTRPGLAGGMNYNEQFFGPGTRLTVL.